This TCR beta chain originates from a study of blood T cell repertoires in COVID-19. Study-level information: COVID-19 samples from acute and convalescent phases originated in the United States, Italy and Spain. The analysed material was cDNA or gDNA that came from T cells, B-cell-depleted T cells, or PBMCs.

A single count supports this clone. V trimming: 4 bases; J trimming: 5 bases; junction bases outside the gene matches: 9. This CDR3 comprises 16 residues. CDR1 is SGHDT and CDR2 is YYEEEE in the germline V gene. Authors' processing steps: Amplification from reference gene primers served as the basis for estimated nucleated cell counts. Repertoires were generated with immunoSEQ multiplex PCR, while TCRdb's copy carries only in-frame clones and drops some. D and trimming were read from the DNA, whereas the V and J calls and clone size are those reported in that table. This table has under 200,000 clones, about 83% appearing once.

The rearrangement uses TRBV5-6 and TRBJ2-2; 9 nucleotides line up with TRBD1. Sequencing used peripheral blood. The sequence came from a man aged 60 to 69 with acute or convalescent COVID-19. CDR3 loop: CASSGDTGQGTGELFF. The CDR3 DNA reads TGTGCCAGCAGCGGCGATACGGGACAGGGTACCGGGGAGCTGTTTTTT.